Presented here are 6 T cell receptor beta chains from one specimen sequenced in a study of Ad26.COV2.S vaccination and SARS-CoV-2 variants. The treatment: roughly 20 received Ad26.COV2.S at low or high dose, single or two shots; 5 received placebo; per-sample allocation not given. Day 63 after the first injection of vaccine or placebo was the sampling time. TCRdb keeps only in-frame clones here, not all; method: immunoSEQ multiplex PCR. Here the sample spans hundreds of thousands of clones, 92% being singletons. The sample consisted of peripheral blood, taken in a trial of Ad26.COV2.S vaccine versus placebo. All receptors come from a person aged 18-65 years who received the Ad26.COV2.S COVID-19 vaccine or a placebo.

The rearrangement uses TRBV19 and TRBJ2-5; 7 bases map to TRBD1. Trimming took 5 bases from V and 4 from J; bases not matched to a gene: 16. The CDR3 has 17 residues. In germline, CDR1 is LNHDA, CDR2 SQIVND (reference sequence). In DNA form, the CDR3 reads TGTGCCAGTAGTTTAACAGGGGCCCCGGGGTCCCCAGAGACCCAGTACTTC. Its protein product is CASSLTGAPGSPETQYF.

In DNA, the CDR3 is TGTGCCAGCTCCCTGAATACCAATGAGCAGTTCTTC. Encoded protein: CASSLNTNEQFF. The V call is TRBV6-6, the J call TRBJ2-1; no clear D. This CDR3 spans 12 amino acids. Germline lookup yields CDR1 MNHNY and CDR2 SVGAGI (reference sequence). Trimming took 8 bases from V and 6 from J, leaving 11 bases between them.

J is TRBJ1-2 and V is TRBV19, with a possible D match to TRBD1 (6 bases). Germline loops: CDR1 LNHDA, CDR2 SQIVND (reference sequence). CDR3 length equals 13 residues. The germline V and J ends were trimmed by 6 bases and 4 bases, with 12 bases remaining between them. The CDR3 loop reads CASSKGGLYGYTF. DNA for the CDR3: TGTGCCAGTAGCAAGGGGGGGCTCTATGGCTACACCTTC. The whole variable domain, filled in from reference TRBV19 and TRBJ1-2, reads DGGITQSPKYLFRKEGQNVTLSCEQNLNHDAMYWYRQDPGQGLRLIYYSQIVNDFQKGDIAEGYSVSREKKESFPLTVTSAQKNPTAFYLCASSKGGLYGYTFGSGTRLTVV.

The genes are TRBV24-1 and TRBJ2-3; D may be TRBD1 (6 bases). Germline V gene sequence: CDR1 KGHDR, CDR2 SFDVKD. This CDR3 has 18 amino acids. Trimming took 2 bases from V and 2 from J, leaving 19 bases between them. For the CDR3, the DNA is TGTGCCACCAGTGATTCGGTCCGCAGGGGTCATCACACAGATACGCAGTATTTT. Amino acid sequence: CATSDSVRRGHHTDTQYF.

This chain uses TRBV19 with TRBJ1-3; no clear D gene. The CDR3 is 14 residues long. Germline CDR1 is LNHDA and CDR2 is SQIVND (reference sequence). The V gene lost 5 bases and the J gene lost 2 bases, with 10 bases spanning the gap. CDR3: CASSPFAAGNTIYF. The CDR3 nucleotides are TGTGCCAGTAGTCCGTTCGCCGCTGGAAACACCATATATTTT.

The V gene is TRBV6-2 or TRBV6-3, the J gene TRBJ1-2, with D uncertain. The germline V gene encodes CDR1 MNHEY and CDR2 SVGEGT. Trimming removed 4 bases at V and 5 bases at J, with 17 bases between. CDR3 length: 15 residues. The CDR3 reads CASSFDLPRNYGYTF. In DNA form, the CDR3 reads TGTGCCAGCAGTTTTGACTTACCCCGAAATTATGGCTACACCTTC.